This TCR beta chain was documented in a study of T cell repertoires in cytomegalovirus infection. Whole-study context: CMV epitopes that were recently identified and HLA-C-restricted were used alongside well-studied HLA-B-restricted ones. From public TCR beta signatures came an indication of both CMV infection and matching HLA type. Points from the study as a whole: HLA-C-restricted CMV clonotypes gave the most frequent clonotype in two of eight donors. Adding up the frequency of public TCR beta families identified people who carried CMV plus the relevant HLA.

The CDR3 is 15 amino acids. Germline CDR1 MNHEY, CDR2 SVGEGT. The ends were cut back, 0 bases at V and 14 bases at J, with 20 bases in the middle. TCRdb re-called the reads through MiXCR, storing one row per CDR3 protein. The table shows about 830,000 distinct CDR3 sequences, with 32% occurring only once. This clonotype has more than one count but fewer than ten. Antigen unknown. This chain connects TRBV6-2 or TRBV6-3 to TRBJ2-1; no clear D gene. Material: cultured CD8+ T cells from PBMCs, obtained from culture after CMV antigen stimulation. The receptor was derived from a human donor in good health (CMV status not recorded). Some clones in this sample may be carry-over from other donors' samples. The CDR3 is CASSYSDADLRFKFF. The CDR3 DNA is TGTGCCAGCAGTTACTCCGACGCCGATCTCCGATTTAAGTTCTTC.